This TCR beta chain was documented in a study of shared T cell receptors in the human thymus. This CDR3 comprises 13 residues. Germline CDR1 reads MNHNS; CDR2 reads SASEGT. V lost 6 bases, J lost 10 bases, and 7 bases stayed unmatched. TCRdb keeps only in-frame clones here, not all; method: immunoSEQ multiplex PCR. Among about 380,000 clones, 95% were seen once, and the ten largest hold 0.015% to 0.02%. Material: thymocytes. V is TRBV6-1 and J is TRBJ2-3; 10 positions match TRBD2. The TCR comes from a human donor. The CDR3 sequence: CASRPSGRASQYF. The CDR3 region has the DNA TGTGCCAGCAGACCCAGCGGGAGGGCCTCGCAGTATTTT.